This T cell receptor (beta chain) was sequenced in a study of technical replicates of blood from a handful of donors. Only in-frame clones appear in the TCRdb table, and some are missing; sequencing was by immunoSEQ multiplex PCR. This sample has 75,000 to 100,000 clones, with approximately 94% found just once. Sequencing used T cells isolated from PBMCs. This receptor was identified in a human donor in good health.

Here the CDR3 reads CASSPPGQVYGYTF. CDR3 bases: TGCGCCAGCAGCCCTCCGGGACAGGTTTATGGCTACACCTTC. This chain uses TRBV5-1 with TRBJ1-2; 8 bases fit TRBD1. Trimming at V came to 4 bases and at J to 5 bases, leaving 7 bases not matched to a gene. CDR1 and CDR2 from the germline V gene are SGHRS and YFSETQ. CDR3 length equals 14 residues.